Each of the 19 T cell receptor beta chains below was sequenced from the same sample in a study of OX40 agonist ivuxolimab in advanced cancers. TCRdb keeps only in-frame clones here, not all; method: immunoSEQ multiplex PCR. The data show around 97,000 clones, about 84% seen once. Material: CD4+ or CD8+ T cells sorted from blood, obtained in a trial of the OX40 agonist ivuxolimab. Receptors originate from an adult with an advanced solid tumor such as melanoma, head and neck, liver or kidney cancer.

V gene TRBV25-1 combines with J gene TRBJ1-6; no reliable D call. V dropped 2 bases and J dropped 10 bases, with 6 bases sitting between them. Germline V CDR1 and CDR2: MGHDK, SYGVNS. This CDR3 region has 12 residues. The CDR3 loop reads CASSEGFSPLHF. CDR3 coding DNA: TGTGCCAGCAGTGAAGGGTTCTCACCCCTCCACTTT.

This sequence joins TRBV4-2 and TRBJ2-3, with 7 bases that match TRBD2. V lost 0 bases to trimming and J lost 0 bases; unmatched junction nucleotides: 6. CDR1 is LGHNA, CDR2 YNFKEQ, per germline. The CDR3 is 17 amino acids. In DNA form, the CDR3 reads TGTGCCAGCAGCCAAGATGGGAGCGGGGTTAGCACAGATACGCAGTATTTT. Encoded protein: CASSQDGSGVSTDTQYF.

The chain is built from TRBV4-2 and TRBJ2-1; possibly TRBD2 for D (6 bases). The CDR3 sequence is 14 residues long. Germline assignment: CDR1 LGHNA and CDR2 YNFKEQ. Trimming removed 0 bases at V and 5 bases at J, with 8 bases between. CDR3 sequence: CASSQDQRDNEQFF. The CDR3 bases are TGTGCCAGCAGCCAAGACCAGCGGGACAATGAGCAGTTCTTC.

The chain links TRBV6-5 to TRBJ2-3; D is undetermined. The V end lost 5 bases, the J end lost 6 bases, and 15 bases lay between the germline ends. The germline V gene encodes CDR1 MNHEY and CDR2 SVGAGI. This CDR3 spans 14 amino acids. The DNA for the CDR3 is TGTGCCAGCAGTGGGCCGTCGATGGGGGATACGCAGTATTTT. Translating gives CASSGPSMGDTQYF.

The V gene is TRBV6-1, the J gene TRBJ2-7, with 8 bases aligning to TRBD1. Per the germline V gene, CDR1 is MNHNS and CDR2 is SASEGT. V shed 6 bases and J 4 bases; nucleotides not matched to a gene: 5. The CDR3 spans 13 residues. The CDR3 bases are TGTGCCAGCAGCCGGGACAGGCTTTACGAGCAGTACTTC. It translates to CASSRDRLYEQYF.

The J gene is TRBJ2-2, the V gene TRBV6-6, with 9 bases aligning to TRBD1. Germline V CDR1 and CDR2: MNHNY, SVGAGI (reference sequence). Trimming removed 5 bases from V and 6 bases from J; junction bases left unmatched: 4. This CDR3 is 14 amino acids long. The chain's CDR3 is CASSNGQGSGELFF. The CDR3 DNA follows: TGTGCCAGCAGTAACGGACAGGGGTCCGGGGAGCTGTTTTTT.

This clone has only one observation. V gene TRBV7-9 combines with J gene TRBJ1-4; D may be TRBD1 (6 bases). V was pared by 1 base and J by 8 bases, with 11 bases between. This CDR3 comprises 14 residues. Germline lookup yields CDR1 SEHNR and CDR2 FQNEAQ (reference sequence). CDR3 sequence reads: CASSLGIGGEKLFF. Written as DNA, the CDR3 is TGTGCCAGCAGCTTAGGCATAGGGGGAGAAAAACTGTTTTTT.

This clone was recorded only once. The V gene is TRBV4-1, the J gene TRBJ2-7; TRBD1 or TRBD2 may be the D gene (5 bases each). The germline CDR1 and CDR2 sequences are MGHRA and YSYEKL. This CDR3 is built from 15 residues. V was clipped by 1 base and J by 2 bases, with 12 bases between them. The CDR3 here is CASSQGTGLTYEQYF. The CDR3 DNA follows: TGCGCCAGCAGCCAAGGCACGGGGCTGACCTACGAGCAGTACTTC.

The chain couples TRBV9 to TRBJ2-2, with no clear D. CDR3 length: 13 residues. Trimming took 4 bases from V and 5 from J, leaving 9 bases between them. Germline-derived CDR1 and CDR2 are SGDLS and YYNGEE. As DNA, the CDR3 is TGTGCCAGCAGCTCCCACCCTACCGGGGAGCTGTTTTTT. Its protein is CASSSHPTGELFF.

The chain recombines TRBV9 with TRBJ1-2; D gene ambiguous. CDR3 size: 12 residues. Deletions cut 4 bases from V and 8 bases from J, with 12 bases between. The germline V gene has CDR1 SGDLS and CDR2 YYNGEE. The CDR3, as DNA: TGTGCCAGCAGCCCCTATCATAAAGGCTACACCTTC. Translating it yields CASSPYHKGYTF. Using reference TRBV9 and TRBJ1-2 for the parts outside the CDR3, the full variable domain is DSGVTQTPKHLITATGQRVTLRCSPRSGDLSVYWYQQSLDQGLQFLIQYYNGEERAKGNILERFSAQQFPDLHSELNLSSLELGDSALYFCASSPYHKGYTFGSGTRLTVV.

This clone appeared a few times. The CDR3: CASSLADYLNTGELFF. In DNA, the CDR3 is TGTGCCAGCAGCTTAGCCGACTACCTGAACACCGGGGAGCTGTTTTTT. V and J are TRBV7-8 and TRBJ2-2; TRBD2 is a possible D gene (5 bases). Trimming stripped 0 bases from V and 1 base from J, with 9 bases between. The V gene's germline CDR1 is SGHVS and CDR2 FQNEAQ. This CDR3 is built from 16 residues.

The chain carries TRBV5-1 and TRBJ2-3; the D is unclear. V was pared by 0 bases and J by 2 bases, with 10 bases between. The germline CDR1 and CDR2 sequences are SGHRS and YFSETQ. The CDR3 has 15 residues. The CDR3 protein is CASSLEEAITDTQYF. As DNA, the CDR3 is TGCGCCAGCAGCTTGGAGGAAGCGATCACAGATACGCAGTATTTT.

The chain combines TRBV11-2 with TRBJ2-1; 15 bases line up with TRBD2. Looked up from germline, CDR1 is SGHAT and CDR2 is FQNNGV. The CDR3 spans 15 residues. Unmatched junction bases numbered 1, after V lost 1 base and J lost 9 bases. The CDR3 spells CASSLGTSGGGEQFF. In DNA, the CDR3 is TGTGCCAGCAGCTTAGGGACTAGCGGGGGGGGTGAGCAGTTCTTC.

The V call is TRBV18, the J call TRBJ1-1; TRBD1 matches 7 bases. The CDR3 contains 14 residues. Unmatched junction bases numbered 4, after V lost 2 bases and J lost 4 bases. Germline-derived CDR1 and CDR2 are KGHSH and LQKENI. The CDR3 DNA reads TGTGCCAGCTCACCAGGGCAGGGGGGCACTGAAGCTTTCTTT. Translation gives CASSPGQGGTEAFF.

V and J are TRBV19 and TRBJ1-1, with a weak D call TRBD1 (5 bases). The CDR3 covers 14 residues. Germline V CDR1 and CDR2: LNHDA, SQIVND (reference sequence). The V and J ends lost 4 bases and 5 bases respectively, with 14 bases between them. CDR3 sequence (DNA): TGTGCCAGTAGTACCACCCGGGGGATGACTGAAGCTTTCTTT. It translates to CASSTTRGMTEAFF. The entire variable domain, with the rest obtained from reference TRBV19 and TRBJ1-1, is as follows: DGGITQSPKYLFRKEGQNVTLSCEQNLNHDAMYWYRQDPGQGLRLIYYSQIVNDFQKGDIAEGYSVSREKKESFPLTVTSAQKNPTAFYLCASSTTRGMTEAFFGQGTRLTVV.

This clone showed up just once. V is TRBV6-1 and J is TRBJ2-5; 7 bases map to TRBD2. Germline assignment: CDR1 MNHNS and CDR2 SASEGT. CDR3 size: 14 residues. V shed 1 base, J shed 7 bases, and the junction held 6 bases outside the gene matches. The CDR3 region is CASSEGAGGMTQYF. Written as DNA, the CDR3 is TGTGCCAGCAGTGAAGGGGCCGGGGGGATGACCCAGTACTTC.

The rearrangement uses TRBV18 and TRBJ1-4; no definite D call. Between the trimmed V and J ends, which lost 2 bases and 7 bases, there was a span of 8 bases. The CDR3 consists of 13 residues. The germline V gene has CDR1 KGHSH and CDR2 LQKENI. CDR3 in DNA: TGTGCCAGCTCACCAGACTCCGCTGAAAAACTGTTTTTT. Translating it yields CASSPDSAEKLFF.

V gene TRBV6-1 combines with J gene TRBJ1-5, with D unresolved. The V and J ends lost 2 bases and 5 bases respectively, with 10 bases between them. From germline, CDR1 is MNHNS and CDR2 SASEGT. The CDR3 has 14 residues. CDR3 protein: CASSETFRYQPQHF. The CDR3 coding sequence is TGTGCCAGCAGTGAAACGTTTCGTTATCAGCCCCAGCATTTT.

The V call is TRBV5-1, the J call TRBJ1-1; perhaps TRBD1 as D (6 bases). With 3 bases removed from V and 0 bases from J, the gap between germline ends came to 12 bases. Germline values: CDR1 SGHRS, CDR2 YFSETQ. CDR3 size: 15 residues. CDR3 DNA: TGCGCCAGCAGCTCGGGGGACACGATGAACACTGAAGCTTTCTTT. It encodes CASSSGDTMNTEAFF.